These 26 T cell receptor beta chains were all obtained from the same sample, sequenced in a study of T cells in Graves' hyperthyroidism and ophthalmopathy. There were TCR beta CDR3 regions amplified from RNA transcripts. In the first-round RT-PCR of the TCR CDR3, the HTBI primer set was used. TCRdb recomputed calls from the multiplex PCR reads with MiXCR, one row per CDR3 protein. The table shows 540,000 or so distinct CDR3 sequences, with 15% to 18% occurring only once. Sample: blood. These receptor sequences come from a woman aged 25-40 years with Graves' hyperthyroidism.

This clonotype came up a few times. J is TRBJ2-2 and V is TRBV6-1, with D possibly being TRBD2 (6 bases). V was cut by 5 bases and J by 5 bases, with 15 bases left in between. The germline V gene has CDR1 MNHNS and CDR2 SASEGT. The CDR3 contains 15 residues. The CDR3: CASSLLQGGTGELFF. The CDR3 DNA reads TGTGCCAGCAGTCTTTTGCAGGGAGGTACCGGGGAGCTGTTTTTT.

This chain links TRBV11-2 with TRBJ2-7; 10 nucleotides line up with TRBD2. The CDR3 length is 15 residues. Per germline, CDR1 SGHAT and CDR2 FQNNGV. V was clipped by 1 base and J by 2 bases; unmatched bases: 2. The CDR3 reads CASSLALAGTYEQYF. DNA of the CDR3: TGTGCCAGCAGCTTAGCACTAGCGGGAACCTACGAGCAGTACTTC.

This clonotype was observed many times. This chain connects TRBV2 to TRBJ1-5; 8 nucleotides line up with TRBD1. Germline V gene lookup returns CDR1 SNHLY and CDR2 FYNNEI. V was pared by 7 bases and J by 4 bases, with 6 bases of the junction left unmatched. The CDR3 spans 14 residues. The CDR3, as DNA: TGTGCCAGCACTGACAGGGGCGGTAATCAGCCCCAGCATTTT. It is translated as CASTDRGGNQPQHF.

The V gene is TRBV6-1, the J gene TRBJ1-5, with D possibly matching TRBD1 (5 bases). Germline V gene data show CDR1 as MNHNS and CDR2 as SASEGT. This CDR3 is built from 13 residues. Trimming removed 6 bases at V and 3 bases at J, with 9 bases between. In nucleotides, the CDR3 is TGTGCCAGCAGAGACAGTAACAATCAGCCCCAGCATTTT. This encodes CASRDSNNQPQHF.

This chain links TRBV6-1 with TRBJ2-1; no clear D gene. Germline V lookup: CDR1 MNHNS, CDR2 SASEGT. The length of the CDR3 is 15 residues. Trimming pared 8 bases from V and 6 bases from J, leaving 20 bases between. The DNA for the CDR3 is TGTGCCAGCTCAGTGCGAGGCGCATATCTCAATGAGCAGTTCTTC. This codes for CASSVRGAYLNEQFF.

This clonotype has more than one count but fewer than ten. This may be a read error, as it is one base from a much larger clone. The rearrangement uses TRBV20-1 and TRBJ2-3; D gene unclear. The CDR3 has 13 residues. The germline CDR1 and CDR2 sequences are DFQATT and SNEGSKA (reference sequence). The CDR3 region has the DNA TGCAGTGCTAGAAGTCGTGGCACAGAAACGCAGTATTTT. Its protein is CSARSRGTETQYF.

By sample share, this clonotype is medium-sized. This chain joins TRBV20-1 and TRBJ2-7; 8 bases map to TRBD2. V gave up 6 bases and J gave up 1 base; unmatched junction bases: 2. Per the germline V gene, CDR1 is DFQATT and CDR2 is SNEGSKA (reference sequence). CDR3 length: 12 amino acids. The CDR3 sequence is CSAERGSYEQYF. Written as DNA, the CDR3 is TGCAGTGCAGAGCGGGGGTCCTACGAGCAGTACTTC.

The V gene is TRBV30, the J gene TRBJ1-1; 7 bases fit TRBD1. The CDR3 is 14 residues long. V dropped 0 bases and J dropped 4; count of bases not matched to a gene: 5. The germline V gene has CDR1 GTSNPN and CDR2 SVGIG (reference sequence). CDR3 sequence: CAWSVGSGGTEAFF. CDR3 coding DNA: TGTGCCTGGAGTGTGGGTTCAGGGGGCACTGAAGCTTTCTTT.

This clonotype was counted ten times or more. The CDR3: CASIRVGASSTDTQYF. Here the CDR3 DNA reads TGTGCCAGCATCCGGGTCGGGGCTAGCAGCACAGATACGCAGTATTTT. J is TRBJ2-3 and V is TRBV6-2 or TRBV6-3; D is possibly TRBD1 or TRBD2 (5 bases each). This CDR3 spans 16 amino acids. Germline-derived CDR1 and CDR2 are MNHEY and SVGEGT. V was pared by 7 bases and J by 0 bases, with 17 bases between.

In this sample, this clonotype turned up many times. The rearrangement uses TRBV20-1 and TRBJ2-1; 11 bases align to TRBD2. J was trimmed by 7 bases and V by 1 base; bases with no gene match: 6. CDR3 length equals 15 residues. Germline V lookup: CDR1 DFQATT, CDR2 SNEGSKA (reference sequence). The CDR3 spells CSARGLAGKRNEQFF. The DNA of the CDR3 is TGCAGTGCTAGAGGACTAGCGGGGAAACGTAATGAGCAGTTCTTC.

The CDR3 DNA is TGTGCCAGCAGCTTAATTGACAGAGAGTTTAACTATGGCTACACCTTC. This sequence encodes CASSLIDREFNYGYTF. The chain joins TRBV7-9 to TRBJ1-2, with TRBD1 as a possible D gene (5 bases). CDR1 and CDR2 (germline): SEHNR, FQNEAQ (reference sequence). The V end was cut by 2 bases, the J end by 1 base, with 14 bases between. This CDR3 region has 16 residues.

In this sample, this clonotype turned up a few times. The chain couples TRBV7-8 to TRBJ1-5, with D hard to call. CDR1 SGHVS and CDR2 FQNEAQ come from the germline V gene. V lost 5 bases and J 7 bases, leaving 15 bases between the germline ends. There are 14 residues in the CDR3. This CDR3 is CASSLEERGQPQHF. CDR3 in DNA: TGTGCCAGCAGCCTCGAGGAGAGAGGCCAGCCCCAGCATTTT. Looking up the rest from reference TRBV7-8 and TRBJ1-5 gives the full variable domain: GAGVSQSPRYKVAKRGQDVALRCDPISGHVSLFWYQQALGQGPEFLTYFQNEAQLDKSGLPSDRFFAERPEGSVSTLKIQRTQQEDSAVYLCASSLEERGQPQHFGDGTRLSIL.

This clonotype was counted a few times. The V call is TRBV12-3 or TRBV12-4, the J call TRBJ2-2; D not resolved. Trimming stripped 9 bases from V and 0 bases from J, with 14 bases between. The CDR3 has 15 amino acids. The CDR3 DNA reads TGTGCCAGTCGGCTTTCCAGGCCGAACACCGGGGAGCTGTTTTTT. Translating gives CASRLSRPNTGELFF.

This clonotype has ten or more counts. CDR3 in DNA: TGCGCCAGCAGCTTGGATCGCGCGTACACAGATACGCAGTATTTT. Amino acid sequence: CASSLDRAYTDTQYF. The rearrangement links TRBV5-1 to TRBJ2-3; D gene ambiguous. The germline V and J ends were trimmed by 0 bases and 2 bases, with 10 bases remaining between them. CDR3 length: 15 amino acids. Germline V gene data show CDR1 as SGHRS and CDR2 as YFSETQ.

This clonotype was observed many times. The V call is TRBV5-1, the J call TRBJ1-1; no reliable D call. V was pared by 4 bases and J by 4 bases, with 11 bases between. Looked up from germline, CDR1 is SGHRS and CDR2 is YFSETQ. This CDR3 is 13 amino acids long. CDR3 bases: TGCGCCAGCAGCCCCCGGGCGCTCACTGAAGCTTTCTTT. It specifies CASSPRALTEAFF.

This clonotype was detected many times. The chain carries TRBV11-3 and TRBJ2-2; no clear D gene. The V gene's germline CDR1 is SGHNT and CDR2 YENEEA. The CDR3 totals 11 residues. V was cut by 5 bases and J by 6 bases, with 4 bases left in between. CDR3 nucleotides: TGTGCCAGCAGCATGGCCGGGGAGCTGTTTTTT. This sequence encodes CASSMAGELFF.

This clonotype was seen repeatedly, ten times or more. The J gene is TRBJ1-4, the V gene TRBV30, with 9 bases identical to TRBD1. Germline V lookup: CDR1 GTSNPN, CDR2 SVGIG (reference sequence). V dropped 1 base and J dropped 6; count of bases not matched to a gene: 3. The CDR3 extends over 14 amino acids. Here the CDR3 reads CAWSDGTGHEKLFF. CDR3 DNA sequence: TGTGCCTGGAGTGACGGGACAGGGCATGAAAAACTGTTTTTT.

The sample holds many counts of this clonotype. This rearrangement joins TRBV30 to TRBJ1-1, with a weak D call TRBD1 (6 bases). Germline lookup yields CDR1 GTSNPN and CDR2 SVGIG (reference sequence). Trimming left V 0 bases short and J 4 bases short, with 15 bases between. CDR3 length equals 15 residues. CDR3 DNA: TGTGCCTGGAGTGTAACTCAGGGGCGCGGCACTGAAGCTTTCTTT. Translated: CAWSVTQGRGTEAFF.

This clonotype showed up many times. The V and J genes are TRBV2 and TRBJ1-6, with D tentatively TRBD1 (5 bases). Germline CDR1 reads SNHLY; CDR2 reads FYNNEI. V was trimmed by 3 bases and J by 5 bases, leaving 8 bases between them. The CDR3 runs 14 residues. Written as DNA, the CDR3 is TGTGCCAGCAGTGACAGGGTTGATAATTCACCCCTCCACTTT. This gives the protein CASSDRVDNSPLHF.

The chain combines TRBV29-1 with TRBJ2-7; TRBD1 matches 10 bases. The CDR3 length is 13 residues. The germline V gene has CDR1 SQVTM and CDR2 ANQGSEA. V gave up 4 bases and J gave up 6 bases; unmatched junction bases: 6. The CDR3 spells CSVADRGIGEQYF. The CDR3 nucleotides read TGCAGCGTTGCGGACAGGGGGATCGGCGAGCAGTACTTC.

This clonotype was picked up many times. For the CDR3, the DNA is TGTGCCAGCAGGGAGGGAGCCGCAGATACGCAGTATTTT. Encoded protein: CASREGAADTQYF. The chain joins TRBV27 to TRBJ2-3; possibly TRBD2 for D (6 bases). Germline V gene sequence: CDR1 MNHEY, CDR2 SMNVEV (reference sequence). The CDR3 length is 13 residues. V was clipped by 6 bases and J by 4 bases, with 11 bases between them.

This clonotype was recorded only once. The CDR3 nucleotides are TGCGCCAGCAGCTTGACTAGCGGGACGAGCTCCTACGAGCAGTACTTC. Translated, it gives CASSLTSGTSSYEQYF. V usage is TRBV5-1 and J usage is TRBJ2-7, with 10 positions matching TRBD2. The CDR3 is 16 amino acids. V was pared by 1 base and J by 0 bases, with 4 bases of the junction left unmatched. Looked up from germline, CDR1 is SGHRS and CDR2 is YFSETQ.

This clonotype has a handful of counts. The chain combines TRBV3-1 with TRBJ2-6; D ambiguous. The germline V gene has CDR1 LGHDT and CDR2 YNNKEL (reference sequence). This CDR3 comprises 18 residues. V was clipped by 2 bases and J by 4 bases, with 18 bases between them. In DNA form, the CDR3 reads TGTGCCAGCAGCCAAACCTCAGGTCCCCTAGGGGGGGCCAACGTCCTGACTTTC. It translates to CASSQTSGPLGGANVLTF.

The gene calls are TRBV5-5 and TRBJ1-2; 10 bases match TRBD1. V dropped 4 bases and J dropped 2; count of bases not matched to a gene: 5. The CDR3 runs 15 residues. Germline V gives CDR1 SGHKS, CDR2 YYEKEE (reference sequence). CDR3 nucleotide sequence: TGTGCCAGCAGCCAGAGGACAGGGGGGAACTATGGCTACACCTTC. Protein: CASSQRTGGNYGYTF. Full variable domain (rest looked up from reference TRBV5-5 and TRBJ1-2): DAGVTQSPTHLIKTRGQQVTLRCSPISGHKSVSWYQQVLGQGPQFIFQYYEKEERGRGNFPDRFSARQFPNYSSELNVNALLLGDSALYLCASSQRTGGNYGYTFGSGTRLTVV.

This clonotype was counted a few times. The chain couples TRBV4-2 to TRBJ2-7; TRBD1 agrees at 10 bases. Germline V gene lookup returns CDR1 LGHNA and CDR2 YNFKEQ. With V trimmed by 4 bases and J by 3 bases, 18 bases remained unmatched. The CDR3 runs 19 residues. CDR3 region: CASSRGLGTGVGAGYEQYF. The CDR3 nucleotides are TGTGCCAGCAGCCGTGGTCTCGGGACAGGGGTTGGAGCGGGCTACGAGCAGTACTTC.

This clonotype occurred a few times. J is TRBJ2-7 and V is TRBV4-2; 9 positions match TRBD2. The CDR3 totals 16 residues. The germline V gene has CDR1 LGHNA and CDR2 YNFKEQ. After removal of 1 base from V and 5 bases from J, the junction contained 9 bases not matched to a gene. The CDR3 DNA reads TGTGCCAGCAGCCAAGTTGGTGCTAGCGGGACCGACGAGCAGTACTTC. Its translation is CASSQVGASGTDEQYF.